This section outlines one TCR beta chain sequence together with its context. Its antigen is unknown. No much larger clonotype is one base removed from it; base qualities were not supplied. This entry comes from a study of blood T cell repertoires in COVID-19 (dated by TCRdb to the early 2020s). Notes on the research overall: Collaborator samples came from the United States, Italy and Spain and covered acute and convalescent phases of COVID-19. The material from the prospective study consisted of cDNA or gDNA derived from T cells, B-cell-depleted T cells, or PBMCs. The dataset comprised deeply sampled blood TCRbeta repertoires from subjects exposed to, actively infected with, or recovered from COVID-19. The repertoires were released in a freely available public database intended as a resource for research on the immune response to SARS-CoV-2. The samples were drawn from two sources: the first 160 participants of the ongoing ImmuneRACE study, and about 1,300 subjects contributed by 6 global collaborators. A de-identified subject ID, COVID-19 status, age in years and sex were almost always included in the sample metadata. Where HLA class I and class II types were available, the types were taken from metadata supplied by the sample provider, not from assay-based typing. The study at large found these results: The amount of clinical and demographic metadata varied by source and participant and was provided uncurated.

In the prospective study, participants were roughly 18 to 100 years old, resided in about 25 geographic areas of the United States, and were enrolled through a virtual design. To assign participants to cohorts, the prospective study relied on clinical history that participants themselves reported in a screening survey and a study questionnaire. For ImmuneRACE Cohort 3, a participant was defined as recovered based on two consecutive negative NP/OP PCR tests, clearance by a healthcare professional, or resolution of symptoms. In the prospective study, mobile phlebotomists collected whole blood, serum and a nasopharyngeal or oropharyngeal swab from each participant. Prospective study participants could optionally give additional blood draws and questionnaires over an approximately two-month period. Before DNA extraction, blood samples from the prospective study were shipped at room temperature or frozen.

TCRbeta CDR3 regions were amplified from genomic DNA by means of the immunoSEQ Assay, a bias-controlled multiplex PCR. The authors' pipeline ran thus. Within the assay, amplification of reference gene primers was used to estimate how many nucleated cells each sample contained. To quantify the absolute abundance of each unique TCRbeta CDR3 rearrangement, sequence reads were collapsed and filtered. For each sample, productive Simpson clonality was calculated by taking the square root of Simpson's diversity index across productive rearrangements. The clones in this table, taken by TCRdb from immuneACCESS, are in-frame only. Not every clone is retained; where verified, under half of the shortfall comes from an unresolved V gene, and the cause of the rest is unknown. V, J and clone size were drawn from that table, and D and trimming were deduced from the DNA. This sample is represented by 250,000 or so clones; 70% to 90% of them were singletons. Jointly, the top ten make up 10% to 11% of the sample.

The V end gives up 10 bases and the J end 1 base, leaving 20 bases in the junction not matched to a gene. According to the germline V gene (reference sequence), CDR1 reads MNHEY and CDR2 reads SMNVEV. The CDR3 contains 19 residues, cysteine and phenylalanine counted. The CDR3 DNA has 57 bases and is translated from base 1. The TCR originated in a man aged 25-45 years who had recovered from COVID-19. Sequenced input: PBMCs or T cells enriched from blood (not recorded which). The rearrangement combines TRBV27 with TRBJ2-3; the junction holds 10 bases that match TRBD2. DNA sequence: TGTGCCACACGCTACGGGAGCGGGGGGGCGAAAAGGGGCACAGATACGCAGTATTTT. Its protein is CATRYGSGGAKRGTDTQYF.